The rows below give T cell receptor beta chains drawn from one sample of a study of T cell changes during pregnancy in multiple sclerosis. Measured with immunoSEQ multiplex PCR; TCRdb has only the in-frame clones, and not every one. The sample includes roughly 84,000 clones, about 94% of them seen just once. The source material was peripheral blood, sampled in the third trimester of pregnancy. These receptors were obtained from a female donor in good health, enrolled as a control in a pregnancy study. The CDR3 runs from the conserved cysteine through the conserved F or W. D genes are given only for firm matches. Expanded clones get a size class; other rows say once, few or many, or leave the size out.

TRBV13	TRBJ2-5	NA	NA	TGTGCCAGCAGCGGGGGGGCCCAAGAGACCCAGTACTTC	CASSGGAQETQYF
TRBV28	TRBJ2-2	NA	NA	TGTGCCAGCAGTTATACGGCGGTAACAAGTAACACCGGGGAGCTGTTTTTT	CASSYTAVTSNTGELFF
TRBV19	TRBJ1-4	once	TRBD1	TGTGCCAGTAGTATATGGGGACAGCCTAATGAAAAACTGTTTTTT	CASSIWGQPNEKLFF
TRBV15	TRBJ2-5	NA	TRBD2	TGTGCCACCAGCGGAAGACTAGCGGGCGCCCAAGAGACCCAGTACTTC	CATSGRLAGAQETQYF
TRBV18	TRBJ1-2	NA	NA	TGTGCCAGCTCACCTTCGACACTGTTTAGCTACACCTTC	CASSPSTLFSYTF
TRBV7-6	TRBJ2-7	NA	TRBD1	TGTGCCAGCAGCAACCCGGGACAGGGCTACGAGCAGTACTTC	CASSNPGQGYEQYF
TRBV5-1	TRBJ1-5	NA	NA	TGCGCCAGCAGCTTAGAGGGGGGCAATCAGCCCCAGCATTTT	CASSLEGGNQPQHF
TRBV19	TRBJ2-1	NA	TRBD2	TGTGCCAGTACCAAAGGGACTAGCGGCTACAATGAGCAGTTCTTC	CASTKGTSGYNEQFF
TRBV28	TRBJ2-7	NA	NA	TGTGCCAGCAGTTCGATAGCGGAATCACTAAAAACAACCTACGAGCAGTACTTC	CASSSIAESLKTTYEQYF
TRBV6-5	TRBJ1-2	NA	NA	TGTGCCAGCAGACCCGCGGCGCGGGGTGGCTACACCTTC	CASRPAARGGYTF
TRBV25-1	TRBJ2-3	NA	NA	TGTGCCAGCAGTCCCCGGGGGGATACGCAGTATTTT	CASSPRGDTQYF
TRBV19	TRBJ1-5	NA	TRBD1	TGTGCCAGTAGTACGGCCGGGACAGGGAACAATCAGCCCCAGCATTTT	CASSTAGTGNNQPQHF
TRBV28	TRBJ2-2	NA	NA	TGTGCCAGCGGGGCAGGAATAACCGGGGAGCTGTTTTTT	CASGAGITGELFF
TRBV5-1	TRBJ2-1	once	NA	TGCGCCAGCAGATTAGCGTCCAGCTCCTACAATGAGCAGTTCTTC	CASRLASSSYNEQFF
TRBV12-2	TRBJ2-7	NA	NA	TGTGCAAGTCGCCCCGCGGGCGGACGACCGGCCTACGAGCAGTACTTC	CASRPAGGRPAYEQYF
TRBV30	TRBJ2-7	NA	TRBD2	TGTGCCTGGAGCCAACTAGCGGGCCTCTACGAGCAGTACTTC	CAWSQLAGLYEQYF
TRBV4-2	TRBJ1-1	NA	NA	TGTGCCAGCAGCCAAGTCGGTTTAGAGGTCCACACTGAAGCTTTCTTT	CASSQVGLEVHTEAFF
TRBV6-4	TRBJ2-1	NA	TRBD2	TGTGCCAGCAGCACCGGGACTAGCGGCCTCAATGAGCAGTTCTTC	CASSTGTSGLNEQFF
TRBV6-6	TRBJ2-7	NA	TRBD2	TGTGCCAGCAGCCGCGGGGGACTAGCGGGGAGTGAGCAGTACTTC	CASSRGGLAGSEQYF
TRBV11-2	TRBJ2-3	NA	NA	TGTGCCAGCAGCCAAATCAGGGGCCCAGATACGCAGTATTTT	CASSQIRGPDTQYF
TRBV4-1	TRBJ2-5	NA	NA	TGCGCCAGCAGCCAAGTATTCCAGGTGGAGACCCAGTACTTC	CASSQVFQVETQYF
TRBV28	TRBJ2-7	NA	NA	TGTGCCAGCAGCCCACGACCTAGGATGTACGAGCAGTACTTC	CASSPRPRMYEQYF
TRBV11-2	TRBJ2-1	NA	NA	TGTGCCAGCAGCTTAGATAGGGGGTATGAGCAGTTCTTC	CASSLDRGYEQFF
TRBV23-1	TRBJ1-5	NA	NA	TGCGCCACCGGGCCCCAGGGGCGTAGTAATCAGCCCCAGCATTTT	CATGPQGRSNQPQHF
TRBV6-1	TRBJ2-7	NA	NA	TGTGCCAGCTCAACGGGGGTCGTCTCCTACGAGCAGTACTTC	CASSTGVVSYEQYF
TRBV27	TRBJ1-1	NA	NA	TGTGCCAGCAGTCCCCGTCCCGCGGACACTGAAGCTTTCTTT	CASSPRPADTEAFF
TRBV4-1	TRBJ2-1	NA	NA	TGCGCCAGCAGCCAAGTAGACATGGGCTTCTACAATGAGCAGTTCTTC	CASSQVDMGFYNEQFF
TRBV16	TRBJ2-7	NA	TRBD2	TGTGCCAGCAGCCTCCGTCGGACTAGCGGGAGCTGGGAGCAGTACTTC	CASSLRRTSGSWEQYF
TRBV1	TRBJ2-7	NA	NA	TGCACCAGCAGCCCGGGACAGGGCTCCTACGAGCAGTACTTC	CTSSPGQGSYEQYF
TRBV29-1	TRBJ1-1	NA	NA	TGCAGCGTGCAGGGTGTTTGGGACACTGAAGCTTTCTTT	CSVQGVWDTEAFF
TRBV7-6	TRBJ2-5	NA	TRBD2	TGTGCCAGCAGCTTAGGACTAGCTCTTCTCGAGACCCAGTACTTC	CASSLGLALLETQYF
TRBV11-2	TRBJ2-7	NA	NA	TGTGCCAGCAGCCCCGCCAGTAGCGGAATTGGAGAGCAGTACTTC	CASSPASSGIGEQYF
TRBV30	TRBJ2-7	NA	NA	TGTGCCTGGAGTCCGAGCTCCTACGAGCAGTACTTC	CAWSPSSYEQYF
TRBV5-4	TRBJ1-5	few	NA	TGTGCCAGCAGCAATGGCGGCTATAGCAATCAGCCCCAGCATTTT	CASSNGGYSNQPQHF
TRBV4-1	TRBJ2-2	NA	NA	TGCGCCAGCTCACGGGGGACCGGGGAGCTGTTTTTT	CASSRGTGELFF
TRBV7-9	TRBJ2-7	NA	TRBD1	TGTGCCAGCAGGTCAACAGGGGACGAGCAGTACTTC	CASRSTGDEQYF
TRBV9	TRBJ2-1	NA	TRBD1	TGTGCCAGCAGCCCCCGGACAGGGGCCGGCAATGAGCAGTTCTTC	CASSPRTGAGNEQFF
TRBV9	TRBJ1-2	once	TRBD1	TGTGCCAGCAGCGTAGGACAGGGAAACTATGGCTACACCTTC	CASSVGQGNYGYTF
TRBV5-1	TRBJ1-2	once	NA	TGCGCCAGCAGCTTGGGCCAGGGCGCGTATGGCTACACCTTC	CASSLGQGAYGYTF
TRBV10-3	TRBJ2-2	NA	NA	TGTGCCATCAGTGAGTCGAGGGCAGAAAACACCGGGGAGCTGTTTTTT	CAISESRAENTGELFF